The 31 T cell receptor beta chains reported below all come from one sample, sequenced in a study of human T cells and chemical hapten exposure (dated by TCRdb to the early 2020s). Libraries were constructed by RACE. The sample was run on a NextSeq 500. TCRdb's own reprocessing of the public reads used fastp at Q25 and MiXCR and kept productive beta chains. Each record represents a unique CDR3 protein, reported with the most common genes and DNA among its rows. This sample has some 88,000 distinct CDR3 sequences in its table, and 9.5% to 11% of those were observed once. The ten largest clones represent under 2.5% of the sample. Taken with the paper, the label for time point translates to: patch test 2, 6 weeks after DPC sensitization. In light of the paper, this sample's treatment or condition label describes: therapeutic diphenylcyclopropenone sensitization with weekly scalp DPC. The material sequenced was whole blood, taken in connection with sensitization to the hapten diphenylcyclopropenone (DPC). The receptors originated from a man aged 35 to 55 with alopecia areata. Some clones in this sample may be carry-over from other donors' samples.

This rearrangement joins TRBV7-3 to TRBJ2-7, with a weak D call TRBD2 (6 bases). Deletions cut 0 bases from V and 0 bases from J, with 12 bases between. This CDR3 spans 16 amino acids. Germline CDR1 SGHTA, CDR2 FQGTGA. The CDR3 loop is CASSLTGGGYSYEQYF. CDR3 DNA: TGTGCCAGCAGCTTAACTGGGGGAGGATACTCCTACGAGCAGTACTTC.

V gene TRBV7-2 combines with J gene TRBJ2-5; 8 nucleotides align to TRBD2. The CDR3 is 15 amino acids. The germline gives CDR1 SGHTA, CDR2 FQGNSA. Trimming at V came to 5 bases and at J to 4 bases, leaving 9 bases not matched to a gene. The CDR3 region has the DNA TGTGCCAGCAGCACCCAGCGGGAGTTAGGAGAGACCCAGTACTTC. Amino acids: CASSTQRELGETQYF. Together with reference TRBV7-2 and TRBJ2-5, the CDR3 gives the full variable domain: GAGVSQSPSNKVTEKGKDVELRCDPISGHTALYWYRQSLGQGLEFLIYFQGNSAPDKSGLPSDRFSAERTGGSVSTLTIQRTQQEDSAVYLCASSTQRELGETQYFGPGTRLLVL.

This clonotype was counted only a few times. J is TRBJ2-1 and V is TRBV6-2 or TRBV6-3; perhaps TRBD2 as D (7 bases). Germline CDR1 reads MNHEY; CDR2 reads SVGEGT. The V end was cut by 4 bases, the J end by 3 bases, with 19 bases between. The CDR3 has 17 amino acids. The CDR3 reads CASSSQGGGGYYNEQFF. The CDR3 nucleotides read TGTGCCAGCAGTTCCCAAGGGGGGGGAGGGTACTACAATGAGCAGTTCTTC.

This clonotype has only a few counts. The gene calls are TRBV2 and TRBJ1-2; 7 bases are shared with TRBD1. The germline V gene has CDR1 SNHLY and CDR2 FYNNEI. This CDR3 is 12 amino acids long. Trimming cost V 6 bases and J 2 bases; bases outside gene matches: 0. The CDR3 protein is CASRQGNYGYTF. The CDR3 nucleotides are TGTGCCAGCAGACAGGGGAACTATGGCTACACCTTC.

The table lists this clonotype with a few counts. The J gene is TRBJ1-5, the V gene TRBV7-2, with a tentative D call TRBD1 (5 bases). V dropped 1 base and J dropped 5 bases, with 15 bases sitting between them. CDR1 is SGHTA and CDR2 is FQGNSA in the germline V gene. This CDR3 contains 16 residues. CDR3 in amino acids: CASSLVGAGGDQPQHF. The CDR3, as DNA: TGTGCCAGCAGCTTAGTCGGGGCAGGCGGGGATCAGCCCCAGCATTTT.

This chain joins TRBV19 and TRBJ1-4; D is ambiguous. Between the trimmed V and J ends, which lost 7 bases and 3 bases, there was a span of 9 bases. Germline CDR1 and CDR2: LNHDA and SQIVND (reference sequence). CDR3 length: 13 residues. CDR3 nucleotide sequence: TGTGCCAGTAAGCGGAGTCCTAATGAAAAACTGTTTTTT. This encodes CASKRSPNEKLFF.

The chain employs TRBV7-9 and TRBJ2-1; a weak D match, TRBD2 (5 bases). Germline assignment: CDR1 SEHNR and CDR2 FQNEAQ (reference sequence). Trimming took off 4 bases at V and 3 bases at J, with 10 bases between the two ends. The CDR3 runs 14 residues. In DNA form, the CDR3 reads TGTGCCAGCAGCTGGACTCTCTACTACAATGAGCAGTTCTTC. It codes for CASSWTLYYNEQFF.

This clonotype was found a few times. The chain carries TRBV28 and TRBJ2-5, with unresolved D. Deletions cut 3 bases from V and 3 bases from J, with 17 bases between. The CDR3 spans 16 residues. In germline, CDR1 is MDHEN, CDR2 SYDVKM. Here the CDR3 reads CASSFPRTGGKETQYF. CDR3 sequence (DNA): TGTGCCAGCAGTTTCCCCCGTACGGGCGGAAAAGAGACCCAGTACTTC.

The chain recombines TRBV4-3 with TRBJ1-1, with D possibly TRBD1 on 6 matching bases. Germline V CDR1 and CDR2: LGHNA, YSLEER. The V end was cut by 0 bases, the J end by 5 bases, with 16 bases between. CDR3 length equals 16 residues. CDR3 in DNA: TGCGCCAGCAGCCAAGATGGAGGACAGTCGGAGACTGAAGCTTTCTTT. Residues: CASSQDGGQSETEAFF.

This clonotype was recorded at least ten times. This chain uses TRBV6-2 or TRBV6-3 with TRBJ1-5; D is uncertain. CDR1 is MNHEY, CDR2 SVGEGT, per germline. V lost 6 bases to trimming and J lost 0 bases, with 12 bases between them. The CDR3 sequence is 15 residues long. This CDR3 reads CASSPRTSSNQPQHF. The CDR3 nucleotides read TGTGCCAGCAGCCCTAGGACTTCTAGCAATCAGCCCCAGCATTTT.

This clonotype was counted between two and nine times. This chain links TRBV5-1 with TRBJ2-7; 13 nucleotides match TRBD2. Germline CDR1 reads SGHRS; CDR2 reads YFSETQ. V lost 4 bases and J lost 2; bases outside the gene matches: 3. The CDR3 is made up of 15 amino acids. Here the CDR3 DNA reads TGCGCCAGCAGCGGGGGACTAGCGGGACCCTACGAGCAGTACTTC. Encoded protein: CASSGGLAGPYEQYF. Complete variable domain (other parts from reference TRBV5-1 and TRBJ2-7): KAGVTQTPRYLIKTRGQQVTLSCSPISGHRSVSWYQQTPGQGLQFLFEYFSETQRNKGNFPGRFSGRQFSNSRSEMNVSTLELGDSALYLCASSGGLAGPYEQYFGPGTRLTVT.

This clonotype turned up a few times. The chain joins TRBV14 to TRBJ2-5; the D gene could be TRBD1 or TRBD2 (5 bases each). This CDR3 has 15 residues. The germline V gene has CDR1 SGHDN and CDR2 FVKESK. Trimming left V 0 bases short and J 7 bases short, with 15 bases between. CDR3 sequence: CASSQDPPGRGTQYF. CDR3 nucleotide sequence: TGTGCCAGCAGCCAAGACCCCCCGGGACGAGGGACCCAGTACTTC. Full variable domain (missing parts from reference TRBV14 and TRBJ2-5): EAGVTQFPSHSVIEKGQTVTLRCDPISGHDNLYWYRRVMGKEIKFLLHFVKESKQDESGMPNNRFLAERTGGTYSTLKVQPAELEDSGVYFCASSQDPPGRGTQYFGPGTRLLVL.

The genes are TRBV11-2 and TRBJ2-6, with a weak D call TRBD1 (6 bases). V was cut by 1 base and J by 0 bases, with 13 bases left in between. Germline-derived CDR1 and CDR2 are SGHAT and FQNNGV. The CDR3 sequence is 18 residues long. Here the CDR3 reads CASSLGQAFLSGANVLTF. The CDR3 DNA follows: TGTGCCAGCAGCTTAGGACAGGCCTTCCTCTCTGGGGCCAACGTCCTGACTTTC.

The chain employs TRBV6-5 and TRBJ1-1, with 9 bases fitting TRBD1. Germline assignment: CDR1 MNHEY and CDR2 SVGAGI. The J segment lost 3 bases and the V segment lost 3 bases, leaving 2 bases of the junction unmatched. CDR3 length equals 14 residues. The CDR3 coding sequence is TGTGCCAGCAGTTATCGGACAGGGGACACTGAAGCTTTCTTT. It yields the protein CASSYRTGDTEAFF.

This chain connects TRBV6-5 to TRBJ1-6, with D perhaps matching TRBD1 (6 bases). The CDR3 consists of 17 residues. The V end lost 6 bases, the J end lost 5 bases, and 20 bases lay between the germline ends. CDR1 is MNHEY and CDR2 is SVGAGI in the germline V gene. The CDR3 coding sequence is TGTGCCAGCAGCCTGAGGAGGGGGGCTCTGGATAATTCACCCCTCCACTTT. Its translation is CASSLRRGALDNSPLHF.

This clonotype was counted only a few times. This chain connects TRBV18 to TRBJ1-1, with 9 bases lining up with TRBD1. CDR1 and CDR2 (germline): KGHSH, LQKENI. The CDR3 has 13 amino acids. Unmatched junction bases numbered 2, after V lost 6 bases and J lost 3 bases. CDR3: CASSRDRDTEAFF. The CDR3 bases are TGTGCCAGCTCCCGGGACAGGGACACTGAAGCTTTCTTT.

This clonotype was observed a handful of times. The J gene is TRBJ2-7, the V gene TRBV15; the D gene is possibly TRBD2 (6 bases). CDR1 is LNHNV, CDR2 YYDKDF, per germline (reference sequence). This CDR3 is 15 amino acids long. CDR3 amino acids: CATRRELGGRAEQYV. CDR3 DNA: TGTGCCACCAGAAGAGAACTCGGAGGGCGGGCCGAGCAGTACGTC.

Ten or more counts support this clonotype. This sequence joins TRBV9 and TRBJ2-5; 7 bases are a match to TRBD2. This CDR3 has 16 amino acids. V was pared by 0 bases and J by 1 base, with 6 bases of the junction left unmatched. Germline CDR1 and CDR2: SGDLS and YYNGEE. Written as DNA, the CDR3 is TGTGCCAGCAGCGTAGGTTGGTCTAGCGGCCAAGAGACCCAGTACTTC. It yields the protein CASSVGWSSGQETQYF.

This clonotype occurred a few times. The V gene is TRBV19, the J gene TRBJ2-4, with D perhaps TRBD1 (6 bases). V dropped 6 bases and J dropped 1 base, with 16 bases sitting between them. The CDR3 runs to 16 residues. Germline-derived CDR1 and CDR2 are LNHDA and SQIVND (reference sequence). For the CDR3, the DNA is TGTGCCAGTAGGAATACAGGGAATCGGGCCAAAAACATTCAGTACTTC. Translating gives CASRNTGNRAKNIQYF.

This chain joins TRBV27 and TRBJ2-1, with 7 bases identical to TRBD1. V gave up 3 bases and J gave up 8 bases; unmatched junction bases: 7. Germline V CDR1 and CDR2: MNHEY, SMNVEV (reference sequence). This CDR3 spans 14 amino acids. CDR3 residues: CASSFGDRADEQFF. CDR3 DNA: TGTGCCAGCAGTTTTGGCGACAGGGCCGATGAGCAGTTCTTC.

A few counts support this clonotype. The chain carries TRBV29-1 and TRBJ1-1; 7 bases agree with TRBD1. The CDR3 runs to 11 residues. V trimming: 5 bases; J trimming: 5 bases; junction bases outside the gene matches: 2. Germline CDR1 is SQVTM and CDR2 is ANQGSEA. CDR3: CSVPGGTEAFF. The CDR3 DNA reads as TGCAGCGTTCCAGGGGGTACTGAAGCTTTCTTT. Full variable domain (rest looked up from reference TRBV29-1 and TRBJ1-1): SAVISQKPSRDICQRGTSLTIQCQVDSQVTMMFWYRQQPGQSLTLIATANQGSEATYESGFVIDKFPISRPNLTFSTLTVSNMSPEDSSIYLCSVPGGTEAFFGQGTRLTVV.

The chain has TRBV19 and TRBJ1-2; 9 bases are shared with TRBD1. From germline, CDR1 is LNHDA and CDR2 SQIVND (reference sequence). CDR3 length: 15 amino acids. J was trimmed by 4 bases and V by 4 bases; bases with no gene match: 7. CDR3 coding DNA: TGTGCCAGTAGTAGTGCGACAGGGGGAAGCTATGGCTACACCTTC. It specifies CASSSATGGSYGYTF.

This clonotype was counted ten times or more. One end of the junction is discordant with germline, which a read error may explain. The V call is TRBV29-1, the J call TRBJ1-1, with 10 bases identical to TRBD1. CDR3 length equals 8 residues. CDR1 and CDR2 (germline): SQVTM, ANQGSEA. The chain's CDR3 is CRQDRGQF. The CDR3 DNA reads TGCAGGCAAGACAGGGGGCAATTT.

The gene calls are TRBV6-6 and TRBJ2-3; the D is unclear. Per the germline V gene, CDR1 is MNHNY and CDR2 is SVGAGI (reference sequence). The CDR3 has 14 residues. Trimming left V 3 bases short and J 0 bases short, with 7 bases between. The CDR3 nucleotides are TGTGCCAGCAGTTATAGCTTAAGCACAGATACGCAGTATTTT. It specifies CASSYSLSTDTQYF.

This sequence joins TRBV24-1 and TRBJ1-6; no definite D call. Trimming left V 12 bases short and J 4 bases short, with 15 bases between. Germline V lookup: CDR1 KGHDR, CDR2 SFDVKD. CDR3 length: 14 amino acids. The CDR3 here is CASYWADYNSPLHF. The CDR3 bases are TGTGCCTCCTATTGGGCAGATTATAATTCACCCCTCCACTTT.

The chain employs TRBV29-1 and TRBJ2-7; D is tentatively TRBD1 or TRBD2 (5 bases each). V lost 7 bases and J lost 2, with 12 bases in between. The CDR3 loop spans 12 amino acids. Germline assignment: CDR1 SQVTM and CDR2 ANQGSEA. This chain's CDR3 is CSARDVAYEQYF. The CDR3 region has the DNA TGCAGCGCACGGGACGTAGCCTACGAGCAGTACTTC.

The CDR3 loop is CASSLGTRGLEQYF. CDR3 DNA sequence: TGCGCCAGCAGCTTGGGGACAAGGGGACTCGAGCAGTACTTC. This rearrangement joins TRBV5-1 to TRBJ2-7; maybe TRBD2 (6 bases). This CDR3 is built from 14 residues. V was pared by 0 bases and J by 6 bases, with 13 bases between. CDR1 and CDR2 from the germline V gene are SGHRS and YFSETQ.

The chain links TRBV19 to TRBJ2-5; D not resolved. Trimming took 5 bases from V and 5 from J, leaving 9 bases between them. CDR1 is LNHDA and CDR2 is SQIVND in the germline V gene (reference sequence). This CDR3 is built from 12 residues. CDR3 sequence reads: CASSQPWETQYF. CDR3 bases: TGTGCCAGTAGTCAACCCTGGGAGACCCAGTACTTC.

There are many counts of this clonotype. This chain joins TRBV20-1 and TRBJ1-4; D is uncertain. The length of the CDR3 is 13 residues. With 6 bases removed from V and 5 bases from J, the gap between germline ends came to 13 bases. CDR1 is DFQATT, CDR2 SNEGSKA, per germline (reference sequence). The CDR3: CSAPDGYNEKLFF. The CDR3 nucleotides read TGCAGTGCCCCCGACGGATACAATGAAAAACTGTTTTTT.

In its sample, this clonotype was seen many times. The chain uses TRBV29-1 and TRBJ1-2; the D gene is possibly TRBD1 (6 bases). CDR3 length: 15 residues. V was trimmed by 1 base and J by 5 bases, leaving 17 bases between them. Per germline, CDR1 SQVTM and CDR2 ANQGSEA. The CDR3, as DNA: TGCAGCGTTGAAGGAGTAAGGGGGGTTCGATATGGCTACACCTTC. Residues: CSVEGVRGVRYGYTF.

CDR3 in amino acids: CASIGGTGGAGELFF. The CDR3 DNA reads TGTGCCAGCATAGGAGGGACAGGGGGCGCCGGGGAGCTGTTTTTT. The V gene is TRBV2, the J gene TRBJ2-2, with TRBD1 identical over 12 bases. This CDR3 comprises 15 residues. Germline trimming cut 7 bases from V and 6 bases from J; bases unmatched to any gene: 6. Germline-derived CDR1 and CDR2 are SNHLY and FYNNEI.